The clone carrying this T cell receptor beta chain was detected only a few times. Hyperthyroidism patients were newly diagnosed, under 2 months' duration, aged 18 to 65. The data stem from a study of Graves' ophthalmopathy and Graves' hyperthyroidism. J was trimmed by 2 bases and V by 1 base; bases with no gene match: 2. Germline V gene lookup returns CDR1 SGHNT and CDR2 YYREEE (reference sequence). The CDR3 consists of 15 residues. Amplification of TCR beta CDR3 regions used RNA transcripts. The first round was an RT-PCR with HTBI primers, and the second round was a multiplex PCR. MiXCR was run by TCRdb on the multiplex PCR reads, yielding one entry per CDR3 protein. The sample records about 600,000 distinct CDR3 sequences, roughly 40% being singletons.

The sample was peripheral blood or thyroid tissue (not recorded which). The V call is TRBV5-4, the J call TRBJ2-7; 11 bases agree with TRBD2. The receptor's source is an adult man with Graves' hyperthyroidism. The CDR3 spells CASSLPTSGTYEQYF. The CDR3, as DNA: TGTGCCAGCAGCTTGCCGACTAGCGGGACCTACGAGCAGTACTTC.